One and the same sample provided the 27 T cell receptor beta chains below, sequenced in a study of cytomegalovirus exposure and HLA in healthy donors (dated by TCRdb to 2017 to 2019). The library was generated by the immunoSEQ multiplex PCR assay. A mixture of 60 forward primers for TCR Vbeta segments and 13 reverse primers for TCR Jbeta segments was used in the multiplex PCR. What TCRdb holds here is the immuneACCESS table cut down to in-frame rearrangements. Part of the clones is not present; checked against another copy, under half of the missing clones reflect an unresolved V gene, and the others are unexplained. The sample table shows roughly 140,000 clones, and more than 75% are seen once. The ten largest clones capture about 5% of the sample. The sample consisted of PBMCs. The source is a male donor in good health and CMV-seronegative.

This clone has a single count. The chain links TRBV27 to TRBJ2-7; a possible D gene is TRBD2 (5 bases). The CDR3 is 13 amino acids. Looked up from germline, CDR1 is MNHEY and CDR2 is SMNVEV (reference sequence). V dropped 8 bases and J dropped 4 bases, with 15 bases sitting between them. For the CDR3, the DNA is TGTGCCAGCGTTAGTGGAGGAGGTTACGAGCAGTACTTC. Its protein product is CASVSGGGYEQYF.

The V gene is TRBV7-8, the J gene TRBJ2-5; TRBD1 agrees at 9 bases. The J call may not be correct, given that the DNA end is closer to TRBJ2-7. The CDR3 length is 14 residues. Germline CDR1 and CDR2: SGHVS and FQNEAQ. The CDR3 loop reads CASSLGQGVYEQYF. The CDR3 DNA follows: TGTGCCAGCAGCTTAGGACAGGGGGTATACGAGCAGTACTTC.

CDR3 sequence (DNA): TGTGCCAGCAGCCAGGGACTACAAAACATTCAGTACTTC. It yields the protein CASSQGLQNIQYF. The V and J genes are TRBV11-2 and TRBJ2-4; 7 bases are shared with TRBD2. Germline trimming cut 5 bases from V and 5 bases from J; bases unmatched to any gene: 3. The germline V gene has CDR1 SGHAT and CDR2 FQNNGV. The CDR3 is made up of 13 amino acids.

This chain uses TRBV7-6 with TRBJ2-3; TRBD1 aligns across 8 bases. Looked up from germline, CDR1 is SGHVS and CDR2 is FNYEAQ. This CDR3 has 16 residues. The junction had 3 bases not matched to a gene; V was cut back by 1 base and J by 0 bases. The DNA of the CDR3 is TGTGCCAGCAGCTTAGGTACAGGGGGTAGCACAGATACGCAGTATTTT. This codes for CASSLGTGGSTDTQYF.

This CDR3 reads CASNAGQGYHTEAFF. Written as DNA, the CDR3 is TGTGCCAGCAACGCCGGACAGGGGTATCACACTGAAGCTTTCTTT. This sequence joins TRBV6-5 and TRBJ1-1, with 9 bases aligning to TRBD1. CDR1 is MNHEY and CDR2 is SVGAGI in the germline V gene. CDR3 size: 15 residues. J was trimmed by 3 bases and V by 7 bases; bases with no gene match: 9.

The genes are TRBV19 and TRBJ2-4; possibly TRBD1 for D (5 bases). Per germline, CDR1 LNHDA and CDR2 SQIVND (reference sequence). The length of the CDR3 is 16 residues. V was pared by 2 bases and J by 1 base, with 12 bases between. The CDR3 region is CASSIYQGEAKNIQYF. DNA for the CDR3: TGTGCCAGTAGTATATATCAGGGTGAGGCCAAAAACATTCAGTACTTC.

This clone was detected only once. The chain combines TRBV7-9 with TRBJ1-2; TRBD1 is a possible D gene (5 bases). The V end was cut by 5 bases, the J end by 8 bases, with 18 bases between. The CDR3 is 14 amino acids. CDR1 and CDR2 from the germline V gene are SEHNR and FQNEAQ (reference sequence). The CDR3 DNA sequence: TGTGCCAGCAGCCCCCGAATGCTGACAGAAGGCTACACCTTC. Translated, it gives CASSPRMLTEGYTF.

The chain combines TRBV27 with TRBJ2-4, with a weak D call TRBD1 (6 bases). Trimming removed 4 bases from V and 0 bases from J, with 10 bases in between. The CDR3 consists of 15 residues. Germline CDR1 and CDR2: MNHEY and SMNVEV (reference sequence). This CDR3 is CASSSRGLAKNIQYF. The CDR3 DNA is TGTGCCAGCAGTTCCAGGGGTCTAGCCAAAAACATTCAGTACTTC.

The chain uses TRBV7-9 and TRBJ2-1; a possible D gene is TRBD1 (5 bases). Germline CDR1 and CDR2: SEHNR and FQNEAQ (reference sequence). The ends were cut back, 4 bases at V and 6 bases at J, with 19 bases in the middle. The CDR3 contains 16 residues. The CDR3 is CASSSPTEAPTNEQFF. CDR3 sequence (DNA): TGTGCCAGCAGCTCACCGACAGAGGCCCCTACCAATGAGCAGTTCTTC.

The chain has TRBV5-1 and TRBJ2-2; D might be TRBD1 (5 bases). V was clipped by 1 base and J by 3 bases, with 10 bases between them. From germline, CDR1 is SGHRS and CDR2 YFSETQ. The CDR3 extends over 15 amino acids. The CDR3, as DNA: TGCGCCAGCAGCTTGTCAGGGTCGGACACCGGGGAGCTGTTTTTT. Protein sequence: CASSLSGSDTGELFF.

The chain recombines TRBV14 with TRBJ1-1; maybe TRBD1 (5 bases). Germline V gene sequence: CDR1 SGHDN, CDR2 FVKESK. There are 18 residues in the CDR3. The V and J ends lost 1 base and 0 bases respectively, with 18 bases between them. The CDR3: CASSQVRRQDIMNTEAFF. In DNA, the CDR3 is TGTGCCAGCAGCCAAGTTCGCCGCCAGGACATCATGAACACTGAAGCTTTCTTT.

The rearrangement links TRBV30 to TRBJ2-5; D is possibly TRBD1 (5 bases). Germline-derived CDR1 and CDR2 are GTSNPN and SVGIG (reference sequence). V was cut by 5 bases and J by 2 bases, with 15 bases left in between. The CDR3 spans 14 residues. CDR3 loop: CAWGAVASQETQYF. Here the CDR3 DNA reads TGTGCCTGGGGGGCCGTGGCTTCACAAGAGACCCAGTACTTC.

This clone was detected only once. The rearrangement uses TRBV7-2 and TRBJ1-1, with D possibly TRBD1 on 6 matching bases. The germline V gene encodes CDR1 SGHTA and CDR2 FQGNSA. There are 13 residues in the CDR3. V lost 5 bases and J lost 2, with 9 bases in between. CDR3 protein: CASSTRGNTEAFF. The CDR3 DNA reads as TGTGCCAGCAGCACCAGGGGTAACACTGAAGCTTTCTTT.

This rearrangement joins TRBV19 to TRBJ1-1, with a weak D call TRBD1 (5 bases). Germline loops: CDR1 LNHDA, CDR2 SQIVND (reference sequence). Trimming pared 5 bases from V and 4 bases from J, leaving 17 bases between. CDR3 size: 15 residues. DNA of the CDR3: TGTGCCAGTAGTGCCCCCTACCGGAGGGGCACTGAAGCTTTCTTT. Its protein is CASSAPYRRGTEAFF.

The chain combines TRBV23-1 with TRBJ1-5; TRBD1 agrees at 8 bases. TRBV23-1 counts as an open reading frame of uncertain function. Trimming at V came to 1 base and at J to 11 bases, leaving 7 bases not matched to a gene. This CDR3 contains 14 residues. CDR3 in DNA: TGCGCCAGCAGTCAATGGGCGGGACAGGAGACCCAGCATTTT. As protein: CASSQWAGQETQHF.

This clone was counted between two and nine times. CDR3 DNA: TGTGCCAGCAGTTACGACGGGACAGTGGGTGGCTACACCTTC. Protein sequence: CASSYDGTVGGYTF. The chain is built from TRBV6-5 and TRBJ1-2, with 7 positions matching TRBD1. V was pared by 2 bases and J by 7 bases, with 7 bases of the junction left unmatched. The CDR3 has 14 residues. The germline V gene encodes CDR1 MNHEY and CDR2 SVGAGI.

The rearrangement links TRBV5-1 to TRBJ1-3; the D is unclear. CDR3 length equals 16 residues. Per the germline V gene, CDR1 is SGHRS and CDR2 is YFSETQ. The ends were cut back, 0 bases at V and 2 bases at J, with 12 bases in the middle. CDR3: CASSLAGWSTGNTIYF. In DNA, the CDR3 is TGCGCCAGCAGCTTGGCGGGGTGGAGTACTGGAAACACCATATATTTT.

This chain connects TRBV13 to TRBJ2-7; 7 bases are shared with TRBD2. J was trimmed by 5 bases and V by 10 bases; bases with no gene match: 14. The CDR3 totals 14 residues. Germline CDR1 and CDR2: PRHDT and FYEKMQ (reference sequence). The CDR3 protein is CATAVGGGLHEQYF. Written as DNA, the CDR3 is TGTGCCACCGCGGTGGGCGGGGGACTACACGAGCAGTACTTC.

The rearrangement links TRBV9 to TRBJ2-3, with TRBD1 matching 9 bases. This CDR3 comprises 15 residues. The V gene end was trimmed by 4 bases and the J gene end by 6 bases; junction bases not matched to a gene: 9. Germline V gives CDR1 SGDLS, CDR2 YYNGEE. The CDR3 DNA is TGTGCCAGCAGCCCGACAGGGGGGAAGGAGGATACGCAGTATTTT. It codes for CASSPTGGKEDTQYF. The full variable domain, completed using reference TRBV9 and TRBJ2-3, is DSGVTQTPKHLITATGQRVTLRCSPRSGDLSVYWYQQSLDQGLQFLIQYYNGEERAKGNILERFSAQQFPDLHSELNLSSLELGDSALYFCASSPTGGKEDTQYFGPGTRLTVL.

The V and J genes are TRBV13 and TRBJ2-7, with 12 bases aligning to TRBD2. Germline lookup yields CDR1 PRHDT and CDR2 FYEKMQ (reference sequence). Trimming at V came to 5 bases and at J to 3 bases, leaving 8 bases not matched to a gene. The CDR3 contains 16 residues. CDR3 sequence (DNA): TGTGCCAGCAGCCCCCTTAGGACTAGCGGGGACTACGAGCAGTACTTC. Amino acid sequence: CASSPLRTSGDYEQYF.

The chain has TRBV6-5 and TRBJ1-2; no definite D call. CDR3 size: 14 residues. With 8 bases removed from V and 2 bases from J, the gap between germline ends came to 15 bases. Germline CDR1 and CDR2: MNHEY and SVGAGI. The CDR3 is CASSSWRLNYGYTF. CDR3 in DNA: TGTGCCAGCTCTAGTTGGCGGCTAAACTATGGCTACACCTTC.

This chain uses TRBV30 with TRBJ2-5; TRBD1 might be the D (6 bases). The CDR3 totals 12 residues. Per the germline V gene, CDR1 is GTSNPN and CDR2 is SVGIG (reference sequence). Trimming left V 4 bases short and J 5 bases short, with 11 bases between. This CDR3 reads CAWTGVFETQYF. The CDR3 bases are TGTGCCTGGACAGGGGTATTTGAGACCCAGTACTTC. Combining the CDR3 with reference TRBV30 and TRBJ2-5 gives the whole variable domain SQTIHQWPATLVQPVGSPLSLECTVEGTSNPNLYWYRQAAGRGLQLLFYSVGIGQISSEVPQNLSASRPQDRQFILSSKKLLLSDSGFYLCAWTGVFETQYFGPGTRLLVL.

The chain employs TRBV28 and TRBJ1-2, with D hard to call. Deletions cut 3 bases from V and 3 bases from J, with 14 bases between. This CDR3 comprises 15 residues. CDR1 MDHEN and CDR2 SYDVKM come from the germline V gene. The DNA for the CDR3 is TGTGCCAGCAGTTTGGTTGGCCGGGTCGACTATGGCTACACCTTC. Residues: CASSLVGRVDYGYTF.

This chain links TRBV2 with TRBJ1-5; D is uncertain. The germline V gene has CDR1 SNHLY and CDR2 FYNNEI. Deletions cut 4 bases from V and 3 bases from J, with 7 bases between. This CDR3 contains 13 residues. CDR3 in amino acids: CASSGQINQPQHF. Here the CDR3 DNA reads TGTGCCAGCAGTGGGCAGATCAATCAGCCCCAGCATTTT.

This clone occurred once. This chain links TRBV7-2 with TRBJ1-5; D gene ambiguous. The CDR3 length is 13 residues. Germline V lookup: CDR1 SGHTA, CDR2 FQGNSA. The V gene lost 6 bases and the J gene lost 3 bases, with 9 bases spanning the gap. The CDR3 nucleotides read TGTGCCAGCAGTTTCGAGCCCAATCAGCCCCAGCATTTT. Its translation is CASSFEPNQPQHF.

The count of this clone is one. The chain links TRBV11-2 to TRBJ2-2; D uncertain. V was shortened by 5 bases and J by 0 bases, with 13 bases between the two germline ends. CDR3 length: 16 residues. The germline CDR1 and CDR2 sequences are SGHAT and FQNNGV. Written as DNA, the CDR3 is TGTGCCAGCAGCCGAGCAGGATCCGCGAACACCGGGGAGCTGTTTTTT. It codes for CASSRAGSANTGELFF.

The genes are TRBV5-4 and TRBJ1-1; tentatively, D is TRBD1 (5 bases). The ends were cut back, 4 bases at V and 5 bases at J, with 15 bases in the middle. The germline CDR1 and CDR2 sequences are SGHNT and YYREEE (reference sequence). This CDR3 region has 14 residues. The CDR3 region is CASSVTVVETEAFF. As DNA, the CDR3 is TGTGCCAGCAGCGTGACAGTCGTTGAGACTGAAGCTTTCTTT.